These 16 T cell receptor beta chains were all obtained from the same sample, sequenced in a study of shared clonotypes between healthy human individuals. Naivety among CD8 cells was defined by CD45RO negativity and positive CCR7 selection, thereby excluding terminally differentiated effector memory CD45RA+ cells. Only in-frame clones appear in the TCRdb table, and some are missing; sequencing was by immunoSEQ multiplex PCR. Of some 2.1 million clones in the sample, about 94% were seen once. Input material: naive CD8+ T cells sorted from blood. These receptors originate from a man between 18 and 35 years old in good health.

V and J are TRBV27 and TRBJ2-3, with D perhaps matching TRBD2 (6 bases). Germline V lookup: CDR1 MNHEY, CDR2 SMNVEV (reference sequence). V lost 6 bases and J 2 bases, leaving 21 bases between the germline ends. The CDR3 covers 17 residues. The CDR3 reads CASSPDYPRGYTDTQYF. The CDR3 region has the DNA TGTGCCAGCAGCCCGGATTACCCGCGGGGCTACACAGATACGCAGTATTTT.

V and J are TRBV6-5 and TRBJ1-6; no reliable D call. The CDR3 totals 14 residues. Germline V gene lookup returns CDR1 MNHEY and CDR2 SVGAGI. V dropped 5 bases and J dropped 2 bases, with 7 bases sitting between them. CDR3 nucleotide sequence: TGTGCCAGCAGTGAAGAGACCTATAATTCACCCCTCCACTTT. Translated, it gives CASSEETYNSPLHF.

The table lists this clone with a count of one. Distinct nucleotide sequences in the sample also encode this CDR3. The chain uses TRBV6-5 and TRBJ2-7, with D possibly being TRBD1 (5 bases). V was pared by 2 bases and J by 2 bases, with 7 bases between. Germline CDR1 MNHEY, CDR2 SVGAGI. The CDR3 spans 13 residues. CDR3 protein: CASSYGAPYEQYF. The CDR3 DNA reads as TGTGCCAGCAGTTACGGGGCGCCCTACGAGCAGTACTTC.

This clone was seen a single time. The sample has other DNA sequences that encode this CDR3 too. This CDR3 reads CSVSGLAGYNEQFF. The CDR3 coding sequence is TGCAGCGTTTCGGGACTAGCGGGTTACAATGAGCAGTTCTTC. V and J are TRBV29-1 and TRBJ2-1; 12 positions agree with TRBD2. CDR3 length equals 14 residues. Germline V gene data show CDR1 as SQVTM and CDR2 as ANQGSEA. The V gene end was trimmed by 5 bases and the J gene end by 4 bases; junction bases not matched to a gene: 3.

This clone was counted once. This sequence joins TRBV11-3 and TRBJ2-1; 10 nucleotides line up with TRBD2. Germline trimming cut 5 bases from V and 3 bases from J; bases unmatched to any gene: 7. The CDR3 is 16 amino acids. Germline V gene sequence: CDR1 SGHNT, CDR2 YENEEA. The CDR3: CASSRSGTSDYNEQFF. Written as DNA, the CDR3 is TGTGCCAGCAGCCGGAGCGGGACTAGCGACTACAATGAGCAGTTCTTC.

This clone was picked up a small number of times. The chain links TRBV6-1 to TRBJ1-1, with a possible D match to TRBD1 (5 bases). This CDR3 spans 15 amino acids. Trimming left V 0 bases short and J 6 bases short, with 14 bases between. The germline V gene encodes CDR1 MNHNS and CDR2 SASEGT. The CDR3 loop reads CASSEASGRTPEAFF. DNA of the CDR3: TGTGCCAGCAGTGAAGCGTCAGGGAGGACACCTGAAGCTTTCTTT.

In nucleotides, the CDR3 is TGTGCCAGTAGTATAGGGTTAGAGAACACTGAAGCTTTCTTT. It encodes CASSIGLENTEAFF. The chain carries TRBV19 and TRBJ1-1; D uncertain. CDR3 length equals 14 residues. V was shortened by 1 base and J by 1 base, with 7 bases between the two germline ends. Per the germline V gene, CDR1 is LNHDA and CDR2 is SQIVND (reference sequence).

This chain connects TRBV27 to TRBJ1-4; 9 bases match TRBD1. CDR1 MNHEY and CDR2 SMNVEV come from the germline V gene (reference sequence). The CDR3 runs 15 residues. Losses at the gene ends were 5 bases for V and 8 bases for J; bases not matched to a gene: 9. The DNA of the CDR3 is TGTGCCAGCAGTACCTCGACAGGGGGAGGAGAAAAACTGTTTTTT. Translated: CASSTSTGGGEKLFF.

This rearrangement joins TRBV5-6 to TRBJ2-7; TRBD1 is a possible D gene (6 bases). Germline-derived CDR1 and CDR2 are SGHDT and YYEEEE. Trimming took off 3 bases at V and 3 bases at J, with 16 bases between the two ends. The CDR3 sequence is 15 residues long. The CDR3 protein is CASSSAWTEIYEQYF. DNA of the CDR3: TGTGCCAGCAGCTCTGCCTGGACAGAAATCTACGAGCAGTACTTC.

The chain links TRBV28 to TRBJ1-1; D possibly corresponds to TRBD1 (5 bases). Germline V lookup: CDR1 MDHEN, CDR2 SYDVKM. V was shortened by 5 bases and J by 3 bases, with 16 bases between the two germline ends. The CDR3 is made up of 15 amino acids. As DNA, the CDR3 is TGTGCCAGCAGTGCCCTGGGGACGACGGACACTGAAGCTTTCTTT. The encoded protein is CASSALGTTDTEAFF.

This chain links TRBV7-9 with TRBJ2-2; TRBD1 matches at 9 bases. The CDR3 has 15 amino acids. V was clipped by 5 bases and J by 5 bases; unmatched bases: 6. The germline V gene has CDR1 SEHNR and CDR2 FQNEAQ (reference sequence). DNA of the CDR3: TGTGCCAGCAGCCCCCACGGGACAGGGACCGGGGAGCTGTTTTTT. This sequence encodes CASSPHGTGTGELFF.

J is TRBJ2-1 and V is TRBV29-1, with TRBD1 as a possible D gene (6 bases). Germline values: CDR1 SQVTM, CDR2 ANQGSEA. The V end lost 0 bases, the J end lost 12 bases, and 9 bases lay between the germline ends. CDR3 length: 11 amino acids. In nucleotides, the CDR3 is TGCAGCGTTGAAGATCAAGGGGGGCAGTTCTTC. Translation gives CSVEDQGGQFF.

This chain uses TRBV27 with TRBJ2-3; 7 nucleotides line up with TRBD2. Germline CDR1 MNHEY, CDR2 SMNVEV (reference sequence). This CDR3 spans 17 amino acids. With V trimmed by 4 bases and J by 3 bases, 13 bases remained unmatched. CDR3 amino acids: CASSYLLAGEGTDTQYF. The CDR3 DNA reads TGTGCCAGCAGTTACCTCCTGGCGGGGGAGGGGACAGATACGCAGTATTTT.

Comment on this clone: A single base separates this from a much larger clone, so it may be a read error. Different DNA sequences within this sample yield the same CDR3. V usage is TRBV7-9 and J usage is TRBJ2-7; D is ambiguous. Looked up from germline, CDR1 is SEHNR and CDR2 is FQNEAQ (reference sequence). The CDR3 covers 11 residues. V gave up 4 bases and J gave up 3 bases, with 4 bases separating them. The CDR3 reads CASSSHYEQYF. The CDR3, as DNA: TGTGCCAGCAGCTCCCACTACGAGCAGTACTTC.

The chain uses TRBV5-1 and TRBJ2-7; no reliable D call. The CDR3 extends over 13 amino acids. Germline V lookup: CDR1 SGHRS, CDR2 YFSETQ. The V and J ends lost 0 bases and 5 bases respectively, with 9 bases between them. CDR3 sequence: CASSLETADEQYF. CDR3 coding DNA: TGCGCCAGCAGCTTGGAGACGGCAGACGAGCAGTACTTC.

The J gene is TRBJ1-1, the V gene TRBV2; TRBD1 might be the D (6 bases). This CDR3 spans 14 amino acids. Germline V gene data show CDR1 as SNHLY and CDR2 as FYNNEI. The V gene lost 4 bases and the J gene lost 3 bases, with 12 bases spanning the gap. The CDR3 region has the DNA TGTGCCAGCAGTGTGTCAGGGGAGGACACTGAAGCTTTCTTT. As protein: CASSVSGEDTEAFF.